One sample yielded the 19 T cell receptor beta chains listed below, sequenced in a study of T cells in Graves' hyperthyroidism and ophthalmopathy. It was RNA transcripts that yielded the amplified TCR beta CDR3 regions. Researchers ran a first-round RT-PCR on the TCR CDR3 using the HTBI primer set. TCRdb reprocessed the multiplex PCR reads with MiXCR, giving one entry per CDR3 protein. This sample has approximately 300,000 distinct CDR3 sequences, with around a fifth found just once. Input material: blood. The source is a man in his fifties with Graves' ophthalmopathy.

In the case of this clonotype: This may arise from a read error, as a much more abundant clone is one base away. The chain combines TRBV3-1 with TRBJ1-4, with 8 nucleotides matching TRBD1. The CDR3 covers 19 residues. Germline loops: CDR1 LGHDT, CDR2 YNNKEL (reference sequence). The CDR3 DNA reads as TGTGCCAGCAGCCCCCGGACAGGGACTCCTTTGGCAACTAATGAAAAACTGCTTTTT. It specifies CASSPRTGTPLATNEKLLF. The full variable domain, with the rest looked up from reference TRBV3-1 and TRBJ1-4, is DTAVSQTPKYLVTQMGNDKSIKCEQNLGHDTMYWYKQDSKKFLKIMFSYNNKELIINETVPNRFSPKSPDKAHLNLHINSLELGDSAVYFCASSPRTGTPLATNEKLLFGSGTQLSVL.

This clonotype was seen a handful of times. The chain joins TRBV6-1 to TRBJ1-1, with 8 nucleotides matching TRBD1. Germline values: CDR1 MNHNS, CDR2 SASEGT. The CDR3 covers 13 residues. V trimming: 6 bases; J trimming: 5 bases; junction bases outside the gene matches: 5. The CDR3 sequence: CASRDRGGTEAFF. CDR3 DNA sequence: TGTGCCAGCAGAGACAGGGGAGGTACTGAAGCTTTCTTT.

V usage is TRBV9 and J usage is TRBJ1-4; 11 nucleotides line up with TRBD1. With V trimmed by 4 bases and J by 8 bases, 7 bases remained unmatched. CDR3 length: 15 residues. Germline V gives CDR1 SGDLS, CDR2 YYNGEE. In DNA form, the CDR3 reads TGTGCCAGCAGCCCTCGGACAGGGGGCAAGGAAAAACTGTTTTTT. It translates to CASSPRTGGKEKLFF. Complete variable domain (other parts from reference TRBV9 and TRBJ1-4): DSGVTQTPKHLITATGQRVTLRCSPRSGDLSVYWYQQSLDQGLQFLIQYYNGEERAKGNILERFSAQQFPDLHSELNLSSLELGDSALYFCASSPRTGGKEKLFFGSGTQLSVL.

This clonotype showed up many times. The chain is built from TRBV7-3 and TRBJ2-3, with TRBD2 as a possible D gene (5 bases). V shed 4 bases and J shed 2 bases, with 13 bases lying between them. This CDR3 region has 15 residues. Per the germline V gene, CDR1 is SGHTA and CDR2 is FQGTGA. CDR3 in DNA: TGTGCCAGCAGCTCGGTTCCAGCGGCCACAGATACGCAGTATTTT. It specifies CASSSVPAATDTQYF. Based on the CDR3 plus reference TRBV7-3 and TRBJ2-3, the full variable domain is GAGVSQTPSNKVTEKGKYVELRCDPISGHTALYWYRQSLGQGPEFLIYFQGTGAADDSGLPNDRFFAVRPEGSVSTLKIQRTERGDSAVYLCASSSVPAATDTQYFGPGTRLTVL.

This clonotype was recorded a few times. The chain recombines TRBV30 with TRBJ1-6; 7 positions agree with TRBD1. Germline lookup yields CDR1 GTSNPN and CDR2 SVGIG (reference sequence). The V and J ends lost 3 bases and 15 bases, in that order; junction bases with no gene match: 8. The CDR3 is made up of 12 amino acids. The CDR3 reads CAWRRDREGLHF. CDR3 bases: TGTGCCTGGAGAAGAGACAGGGAAGGCCTCCACTTT.

The chain links TRBV20-1 to TRBJ2-5; 7 nucleotides line up with TRBD2. Germline lookup yields CDR1 DFQATT and CDR2 SNEGSKA (reference sequence). This CDR3 comprises 14 residues. V dropped 4 bases and J dropped 2; count of bases not matched to a gene: 7. The CDR3 protein is CSATHLAEQETQYF. For the CDR3, the DNA is TGCAGTGCTACGCACCTAGCGGAACAAGAGACCCAGTACTTC.

This chain connects TRBV9 to TRBJ2-5; D unresolved. V lost 6 bases, J lost 0 bases, and 9 bases lay in between. This CDR3 contains 13 residues. CDR1 and CDR2 from the germline V gene are SGDLS and YYNGEE. The CDR3 nucleotides read TGTGCCAGCACGGATGCGTACCAAGAGACCCAGTACTTC. It translates to CASTDAYQETQYF.

This clonotype has ten or more counts. The rearrangement joins TRBV28 to TRBJ1-2; D uncertain. This CDR3 has 12 amino acids. V dropped 8 bases and J dropped 7 bases, with 14 bases sitting between them. Germline V lookup: CDR1 MDHEN, CDR2 SYDVKM. CDR3 in amino acids: CASYNGPLGYTF. The CDR3 region has the DNA TGTGCCAGCTACAATGGACCCCTTGGCTACACCTTC.

This clonotype was counted between two and nine times. The V and J genes are TRBV28 and TRBJ2-6; 8 nucleotides agree with TRBD1. V gave up 3 bases and J gave up 1 base; unmatched junction bases: 5. The CDR3 loop spans 17 amino acids. Germline V gives CDR1 MDHEN, CDR2 SYDVKM. CDR3: CASSLTGARSGANVLTF. CDR3 sequence (DNA): TGTGCCAGCAGTTTGACAGGGGCAAGATCTGGGGCCAACGTCCTGACTTTC.

This clonotype was found a few times. The chain uses TRBV28 and TRBJ1-5; perhaps TRBD1 as D (6 bases). The length of the CDR3 is 14 residues. Germline V gives CDR1 MDHEN, CDR2 SYDVKM. Trimming left V 4 bases short and J 8 bases short, with 15 bases between. CDR3 nucleotides: TGTGCCAGCAGTTCACAGGGCGTAATCAAGCCCCAGCATTTT. Its protein product is CASSSQGVIKPQHF.

In its sample, this clonotype was seen a few times. One end of the junction varies from germline; a read error may be responsible. The CDR3 sequence: CASGLVGQETQYF. Written as DNA, the CDR3 is TGTGCTAGTGGTCTGGTGGGTCAAGAGACCCAGTACTTC. The V gene is TRBV12-5, the J gene TRBJ2-5, with no clear D. Germline V gives CDR1 LGHNT, CDR2 FRNRAP. The CDR3 spans 13 residues.

This clonotype has just a few counts. The chain carries TRBV28 and TRBJ2-7; D not certain. CDR1 is MDHEN and CDR2 is SYDVKM in the germline V gene. The CDR3 runs 14 residues. V was trimmed by 3 bases and J by 1 base, leaving 10 bases between them. CDR3 protein: CASSFFDGSYEQYF. The CDR3, as DNA: TGTGCCAGCAGTTTCTTTGACGGGTCCTACGAGCAGTACTTC.

This chain links TRBV14 with TRBJ2-5, with TRBD2 matching 9 bases. The CDR3 loop spans 15 amino acids. J lost 5 bases, V lost 1 base, and 5 bases had no gene match. Germline CDR1 reads SGHDN; CDR2 reads FVKESK. Here the CDR3 reads CASSQGSGRGETQYF. The CDR3 nucleotides read TGTGCCAGCAGCCAAGGTAGCGGGAGAGGGGAGACCCAGTACTTC.

This chain links TRBV7-2 with TRBJ1-2; 7 positions match TRBD1. The CDR3 spans 17 residues. With 10 bases clipped from V and 4 bases from J, the junction kept 21 bases outside the gene matches. Germline V gene data show CDR1 as SGHTA and CDR2 as FQGNSA. CDR3 sequence: CANNLVSGGGTVYGYTF. CDR3 in DNA: TGTGCCAACAACCTAGTATCAGGGGGGGGTACTGTCTATGGCTACACCTTC.

This clonotype was observed many times. The chain joins TRBV27 to TRBJ2-7, with D possibly matching TRBD2 (5 bases). There are 13 residues in the CDR3. The V and J ends lost 7 bases and 2 bases respectively, with 12 bases between them. The V gene's germline CDR1 is MNHEY and CDR2 SMNVEV (reference sequence). The CDR3 here is CASTGRDAYEQYF. The CDR3 DNA is TGTGCCAGCACGGGAAGGGATGCCTACGAGCAGTACTTC.

In its sample, this clonotype was seen many times. This chain connects TRBV29-1 to TRBJ1-1, with TRBD1 identical over 10 bases. Trimming cost V 3 bases and J 7 bases; bases outside gene matches: 5. From germline, CDR1 is SQVTM and CDR2 ANQGSEA. This CDR3 has 13 amino acids. CDR3 sequence (DNA): TGCAGCGTTGAGCTGGACAGGGGGAATGAAGCTTTCTTT. Amino acid sequence: CSVELDRGNEAFF.

This clonotype came up many times. The V gene is TRBV28, the J gene TRBJ1-3; TRBD1 is a possible D gene (5 bases). Germline CDR1 reads MDHEN; CDR2 reads SYDVKM. CDR3 size: 14 residues. Trimming stripped 6 bases from V and 3 bases from J, with 12 bases between. The CDR3 nucleotides are TGTGCCAGCAGACCTCGGGACTTTGGAAACACCATATATTTT. Translated: CASRPRDFGNTIYF.

This chain links TRBV6-2 or TRBV6-3 with TRBJ2-3, with 8 bases identical to TRBD1. CDR1 is MNHEY and CDR2 is SVGEGT in the germline V gene. This CDR3 has 16 amino acids. V shed 2 bases, J shed 0 bases, and the junction held 4 bases outside the gene matches. CDR3 DNA sequence: TGTGCCAGCAGTTACGAGGACAGGGCTAGCACAGATACGCAGTATTTT. Its translation is CASSYEDRASTDTQYF.

V usage is TRBV6-1 and J usage is TRBJ2-7; D is perhaps TRBD1 or TRBD2 (5 bases each). The CDR3 has 15 amino acids. The germline V gene has CDR1 MNHNS and CDR2 SASEGT. V was shortened by 0 bases and J by 7 bases, with 16 bases between the two germline ends. CDR3 coding DNA: TGTGCCAGCAGTGAAGCGAAAGGGACCTTGGATGAGCAGTACTTC. Its translation: CASSEAKGTLDEQYF.